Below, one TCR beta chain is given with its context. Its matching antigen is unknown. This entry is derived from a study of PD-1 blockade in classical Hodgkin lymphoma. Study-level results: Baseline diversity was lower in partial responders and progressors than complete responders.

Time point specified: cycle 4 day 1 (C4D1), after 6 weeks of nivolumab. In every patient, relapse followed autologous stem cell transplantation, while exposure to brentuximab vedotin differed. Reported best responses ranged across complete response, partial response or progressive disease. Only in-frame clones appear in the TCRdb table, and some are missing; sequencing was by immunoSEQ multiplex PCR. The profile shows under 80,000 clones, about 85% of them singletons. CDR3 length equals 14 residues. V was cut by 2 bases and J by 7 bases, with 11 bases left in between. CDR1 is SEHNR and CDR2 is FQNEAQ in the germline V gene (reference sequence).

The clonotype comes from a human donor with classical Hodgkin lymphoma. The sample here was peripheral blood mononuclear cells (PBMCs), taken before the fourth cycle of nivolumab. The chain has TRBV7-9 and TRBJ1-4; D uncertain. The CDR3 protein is CASSLWQVGEKLFF. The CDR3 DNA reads TGTGCCAGCAGCTTATGGCAGGTCGGTGAAAAACTGTTTTTT.